This T cell receptor beta chain originates from a study of early T cells in non-severe SARS-CoV-2 infection. Findings and limits, study-wide: Matching with VDJdb favored anti-spike CD8 responses (missing private and CD4 specificities).

This clonotype was picked up many times. Its antigen remains unknown. CDR1 is LNHDA, CDR2 SQIVND, per germline (reference sequence). The ends were cut back, 1 base at V and 6 bases at J, with 7 bases in the middle. This CDR3 comprises 13 residues. TCRdb reprocessed the 5' RACE reads via MiXCR and lists one record per CDR3 protein. Here the sample spans tens of thousands of distinct CDR3 sequences, 5% to 6.5% being singletons. This clonotype originated in an adult who was a healthcare worker with PCR-confirmed SARS-CoV-2 infection or an uninfected control (not recorded which). The chain joins TRBV19 to TRBJ2-1, with D hard to call. The sample consisted of whole blood. CDR3 in DNA: TGTGCCAGTAGTATAGTTAGTTTCAATGAGCAGTTCTTC. Translating it yields CASSIVSFNEQFF.